The 7 T cell receptor beta chains reported below all come from one sample, sequenced in a study of vaccination and CD4 T cells after COVID-19. The time point was: late sampling 161 to 241 days after vaccination in a few convalescent patients. Treatment denoted: roughly 11-day PBMC culture with coronavirus spike peptide pools or control peptides (ViraFEST assay). No cognate antigen is known for these TCRs. Cultured CD4+ T cells had their DNA profiled by the Oncomine TCR Beta short-read assay. One entry per CDR3 protein, called by TCRdb with MiXCR from the PCR reads. The data contain around 15,000 distinct CDR3 sequences, around 50% of them singletons. The starting material was CD4+ T cells from blood, cultured in vitro, obtained about 7 months after SARS-CoV-2 vaccination. The source is a human donor who had recovered from COVID-19.

This chain uses TRBV6-2 or TRBV6-3 with TRBJ1-2, with D unclear. Germline assignment: CDR1 MNHEY and CDR2 SVGEGT. The CDR3 contains 12 residues. V was cut by 0 bases and J by 4 bases, with 3 bases left in between. CDR3 residues: CASSYSAYGYTF. CDR3 nucleotide sequence: TGTGCCAGCAGTTACTCAGCCTATGGCTACACCTTC.

This clonotype came up a few times. The chain is built from TRBV20-1 and TRBJ1-5; tentative D call: TRBD1 (6 bases). V lost 1 base to trimming and J lost 2 bases, with 12 bases between them. The germline gives CDR1 DFQATT, CDR2 SNEGSKA (reference sequence). The CDR3 contains 15 residues. The chain's CDR3 is CSARVVGGGNQPQHF. CDR3 sequence (DNA): TGCAGTGCTAGAGTCGTAGGGGGAGGCAATCAGCCCCAGCATTTT.

The chain recombines TRBV20-1 with TRBJ1-2; D not certain. This CDR3 spans 14 amino acids. V dropped 0 bases and J dropped 6 bases, with 14 bases sitting between them. Germline assignment: CDR1 DFQATT and CDR2 SNEGSKA (reference sequence). CDR3 in amino acids: CSARDPIQGNGYTF. The DNA for the CDR3 is TGCAGTGCTAGAGATCCCATACAAGGGAATGGCTACACCTTC.

The chain links TRBV7-9 to TRBJ2-7; 9 nucleotides line up with TRBD1. Germline CDR1 SEHNR, CDR2 FQNEAQ (reference sequence). The CDR3 has 15 amino acids. The J segment lost 1 base and the V segment lost 5 bases, leaving 6 bases of the junction unmatched. The CDR3 protein is CASSAPGQGSYEQYF. DNA of the CDR3: TGTGCCAGCAGCGCCCCGGGACAGGGTTCCTACGAGCAGTACTTC.

The chain links TRBV20-1 to TRBJ1-2; D not resolved. Trimming took 6 bases from V and 3 from J, leaving 14 bases between them. Germline loops: CDR1 DFQATT, CDR2 SNEGSKA (reference sequence). The CDR3 extends over 13 amino acids. The CDR3 nucleotides read TGCAGTGCCGCCGGCCCGGGGTACTATGGCTACACCTTC. Translating gives CSAAGPGYYGYTF.

V usage is TRBV19 and J usage is TRBJ2-1, with 13 bases aligning to TRBD2. Germline-derived CDR1 and CDR2 are LNHDA and SQIVND (reference sequence). This CDR3 region has 15 residues. V lost 1 base and J lost 6; bases outside the gene matches: 0. In nucleotides, the CDR3 is TGTGCCAGTAGTATAGGGACTAGCGGGAGCAATGAGCAGTTCTTC. Translating it yields CASSIGTSGSNEQFF.

The V and J genes are TRBV5-8 and TRBJ1-2; no reliable D call. Germline assignment: CDR1 SGHTS and CDR2 YDEGEE. V shed 1 base and J shed 5 bases, with 9 bases lying between them. The CDR3 is 13 residues long. The CDR3 region is CASSLRGRYGYTF. The DNA for the CDR3 is TGTGCCAGCAGCTTGCGGGGTCGATATGGCTACACCTTC.